This passage covers 27 T cell receptor beta chains from one sample sequenced in a study of cytomegalovirus exposure and HLA in healthy donors. The PCR made use of 60 Vbeta and 13 Jbeta primers. Repertoires were generated with immunoSEQ multiplex PCR, while TCRdb's copy carries only in-frame clones and drops some. The table has some 160,000 clones, around 72% seen once. The sample was PBMCs. All receptors come from a man in his forties or fifties in good health and CMV-seronegative.

The V and J genes are TRBV27 and TRBJ1-4, with 8 bases lining up with TRBD1. CDR3 length: 15 amino acids. Germline CDR1 reads MNHEY; CDR2 reads SMNVEV (reference sequence). V gave up 5 bases and J gave up 2 bases; unmatched junction bases: 4. The CDR3 DNA follows: TGTGCCAGCAGTGTACGGACAGGGACTAATGAAAAACTGTTTTTT. Encoded protein: CASSVRTGTNEKLFF.

The sample holds a few counts of this clone. The chain links TRBV5-1 to TRBJ2-7; weak D call: TRBD2 (6 bases). The CDR3 consists of 14 residues. The germline V gene encodes CDR1 SGHRS and CDR2 YFSETQ. The V end was cut by 0 bases, the J end by 3 bases, with 10 bases between. CDR3 region: CASSLALGGYEQYF. Written as DNA, the CDR3 is TGCGCCAGCAGCTTGGCCCTGGGGGGCTACGAGCAGTACTTC. The variable domain in full, completed from reference TRBV5-1 and TRBJ2-7, reads KAGVTQTPRYLIKTRGQQVTLSCSPISGHRSVSWYQQTPGQGLQFLFEYFSETQRNKGNFPGRFSGRQFSNSRSEMNVSTLELGDSALYLCASSLALGGYEQYFGPGTRLTVT.

The chain has TRBV10-3 and TRBJ2-7; weak D call: TRBD1 (5 bases). CDR1 and CDR2 from the germline V gene are ENHRY and SYGVKD. The CDR3 loop spans 14 amino acids. Trimming removed 0 bases from V and 4 bases from J, with 10 bases in between. CDR3: CAISESAGLYEQYF. CDR3 nucleotides: TGTGCCATCAGTGAGTCAGCAGGGCTGTACGAGCAGTACTTC.

The gene calls are TRBV6-4 and TRBJ1-2; D is possibly TRBD1 (5 bases). Deletions cut 8 bases from V and 8 bases from J, with 24 bases between. The CDR3 consists of 15 residues. Germline CDR1 reads MRHNA; CDR2 reads SNTAGT. In nucleotides, the CDR3 is TGTGCCAGCCTGAATGCGGGACGCCGGGGAGGCGGCTACACCTTC. Encoded protein: CASLNAGRRGGGYTF.

The chain has TRBV4-3 and TRBJ2-1, with unresolved D. V dropped 2 bases and J dropped 7 bases, with 6 bases sitting between them. Germline V gives CDR1 LGHNA, CDR2 YSLEER. The CDR3 is 12 amino acids. CDR3 sequence: CASSQTTNEQFF. In DNA, the CDR3 is TGCGCCAGCAGCCAAACTACGAATGAGCAGTTCTTC.

V is TRBV6-5 and J is TRBJ1-3; 7 nucleotides line up with TRBD1. Trimming at V came to 3 bases and at J to 3 bases, leaving 8 bases not matched to a gene. The V gene's germline CDR1 is MNHEY and CDR2 SVGAGI. This CDR3 is built from 16 residues. The CDR3 is CASSYSFRQGGNTIYF. The DNA of the CDR3 is TGTGCCAGCAGTTATTCGTTCAGACAGGGTGGAAACACCATATATTTT.

This chain joins TRBV29-1 and TRBJ2-1; 11 bases map to TRBD2. The CDR3 covers 14 residues. V gave up 5 bases and J gave up 0 bases; unmatched junction bases: 0. Germline assignment: CDR1 SQVTM and CDR2 ANQGSEA. In nucleotides, the CDR3 is TGCAGCGTTACTAGCGGGAGCTCCTACAATGAGCAGTTCTTC. Translating it yields CSVTSGSSYNEQFF.

This rearrangement joins TRBV5-4 to TRBJ2-3; 7 nucleotides match TRBD2. Trimming at V came to 2 bases and at J to 3 bases, leaving 3 bases not matched to a gene. Germline CDR1 SGHNT, CDR2 YYREEE (reference sequence). The CDR3 consists of 14 residues. Here the CDR3 reads CASSFGGLTDTQYF. As DNA, the CDR3 is TGTGCCAGCAGCTTCGGGGGGTTGACAGATACGCAGTATTTT.

CDR3 sequence: CASSTPPGTSNTGELFF. The CDR3 DNA reads TGTGCCAGCAGCACCCCCCCGGGGACATCGAACACCGGGGAGCTGTTTTTT. The chain combines TRBV7-9 with TRBJ2-2; perhaps TRBD1 as D (6 bases). V was cut by 5 bases and J by 0 bases, with 16 bases left in between. The CDR3 is 17 residues long. Germline CDR1 is SEHNR and CDR2 is FQNEAQ (reference sequence).

The V gene is TRBV21-1, the J gene TRBJ2-3; TRBD1 is the table's D call, not checked against the DNA. TRBV21-1 constitutes a pseudogene. The CDR3 is 20 amino acids. In nucleotides, the CDR3 is TGTGCCAGCAGCAAAGAACCCATCACTCAACGGGACAGGGTGGCAGATACGCAGTATTTT. Translating gives CASSKEPITQRDRVADTQYF.

The chain couples TRBV19 to TRBJ1-5; D call uncertain. CDR3 length: 15 amino acids. Trimming stripped 10 bases from V and 6 bases from J, with 22 bases between. Germline V gives CDR1 LNHDA, CDR2 SQIVND (reference sequence). The CDR3 loop is CATTNPGGLGQPQHF. The CDR3 DNA is TGTGCCACAACGAACCCAGGCGGGTTGGGTCAGCCCCAGCATTTT.

CDR3 in amino acids: CASSQGPIQETQYF. CDR3 nucleotide sequence: TGTGCCAGCAGCCAGGGGCCTATCCAAGAGACCCAGTACTTC. The chain is built from TRBV7-2 and TRBJ2-5; possible D gene TRBD1, 6 bases. Trimming stripped 5 bases from V and 1 base from J, with 11 bases between. The CDR3 totals 14 residues. Germline V lookup: CDR1 SGHTA, CDR2 FQGNSA.

The chain combines TRBV9 with TRBJ1-1; weak D call: TRBD1 (6 bases). Germline-derived CDR1 and CDR2 are SGDLS and YYNGEE. The V and J ends lost 4 bases and 0 bases respectively, with 16 bases between them. The CDR3 runs 16 residues. CDR3 region: CASSPTRTVMNTEAFF. As DNA, the CDR3 is TGTGCCAGCAGCCCCACTCGGACAGTTATGAACACTGAAGCTTTCTTT.

The chain couples TRBV5-1 to TRBJ1-3, with D tentatively TRBD1 (6 bases). The V end was cut by 4 bases, the J end by 2 bases, with 13 bases between. CDR3 length: 15 residues. Germline loops: CDR1 SGHRS, CDR2 YFSETQ. As DNA, the CDR3 is TGCGCCAGCAGCAGGGACGAGGGGGCTGGAAACACCATATATTTT. This encodes CASSRDEGAGNTIYF. The complete variable domain, with remaining parts taken from reference TRBV5-1 and TRBJ1-3, reads KAGVTQTPRYLIKTRGQQVTLSCSPISGHRSVSWYQQTPGQGLQFLFEYFSETQRNKGNFPGRFSGRQFSNSRSEMNVSTLELGDSALYLCASSRDEGAGNTIYFGEGSWLTVV.

The chain is built from TRBV4-1 and TRBJ1-5; D not resolved. The CDR3 is 16 amino acids. Germline CDR1 reads MGHRA; CDR2 reads YSYEKL. The V end lost 7 bases, the J end lost 3 bases, and 19 bases lay between the germline ends. CDR3 protein: CASNTRWGENNQPQHF. CDR3 nucleotides: TGCGCCAGCAACACCAGGTGGGGAGAAAACAATCAGCCCCAGCATTTT.

This clone has just a few counts. The chain has TRBV7-3 and TRBJ1-4; D possibly corresponds to TRBD1 (6 bases). Trimming removed 5 bases at V and 7 bases at J, with 17 bases between. This CDR3 comprises 15 residues. Germline loops: CDR1 SGHTA, CDR2 FQGTGA. CDR3 loop: CASSLRAGAREKLFF. As DNA, the CDR3 is TGTGCCAGCAGCCTCAGGGCGGGGGCTCGTGAAAAACTGTTTTTT.

The J gene is TRBJ2-7, the V gene TRBV7-9; possible D gene TRBD2, 6 bases. The CDR3 consists of 13 residues. Germline values: CDR1 SEHNR, CDR2 FQNEAQ (reference sequence). Trimming removed 3 bases at V and 4 bases at J, with 10 bases between. The CDR3 nucleotides are TGTGCCAGCAGCTTGGGGAGGAGTTACGAGCAGTACTTC. It is translated as CASSLGRSYEQYF.

This clone was observed a single time. V gene TRBV19 combines with J gene TRBJ1-5; D unresolved. The V gene lost 5 bases and the J gene lost 4 bases, with 9 bases spanning the gap. The germline gives CDR1 LNHDA, CDR2 SQIVND (reference sequence). This CDR3 has 13 amino acids. CDR3 protein: CASSSFGNQPQHF. In DNA form, the CDR3 reads TGTGCCAGTAGTTCCTTCGGTAATCAGCCCCAGCATTTT.

This clone was observed a handful of times. V usage is TRBV4-3 and J usage is TRBJ2-7, with TRBD1 identical over 8 bases. Germline CDR1 reads LGHNA; CDR2 reads YSLEER. The CDR3 is 12 amino acids. V was pared by 4 bases and J by 6 bases, with 2 bases of the junction left unmatched. CDR3 protein: CASSRDRGEQYF. CDR3 sequence (DNA): TGCGCCAGCAGCCGAGACAGGGGCGAGCAGTACTTC.

The chain uses TRBV30 and TRBJ2-5; D is unclear. Germline lookup yields CDR1 GTSNPN and CDR2 SVGIG (reference sequence). CDR3 length: 12 amino acids. V lost 2 bases and J 5 bases, leaving 9 bases between the germline ends. The CDR3 loop reads CAWSLREETQYF. DNA of the CDR3: TGTGCCTGGAGTCTGAGAGAGGAGACCCAGTACTTC.

This chain joins TRBV27 and TRBJ2-7, with TRBD2 matching 9 bases. This CDR3 comprises 13 residues. Per the germline V gene, CDR1 is MNHEY and CDR2 is SMNVEV (reference sequence). V dropped 5 bases and J dropped 9; count of bases not matched to a gene: 8. Here the CDR3 reads CASSASGIFGQYF. Here the CDR3 DNA reads TGTGCCAGCAGTGCTAGCGGGATTTTCGGGCAGTACTTC.

The chain employs TRBV6-5 and TRBJ1-5; 8 positions match TRBD1. The CDR3 runs 15 residues. J was trimmed by 6 bases and V by 6 bases; bases with no gene match: 10. Germline V gene lookup returns CDR1 MNHEY and CDR2 SVGAGI. CDR3 sequence (DNA): TGTGCCAGCAGCCTTGGACAGGGAGGCGGTCAGCCCCAGCATTTT. This codes for CASSLGQGGGQPQHF.

This clone has just one count. The chain uses TRBV6-1 and TRBJ1-2; the match to TRBD1 covers 7 bases. The CDR3 is made up of 15 amino acids. Germline CDR1 MNHNS, CDR2 SASEGT. Trimming removed 0 bases from V and 4 bases from J; junction bases left unmatched: 5. This CDR3 reads CASSEAAGQTYGYTF. CDR3 nucleotide sequence: TGTGCCAGCAGTGAAGCGGCGGGACAGACCTATGGCTACACCTTC.

This clone has just one count. The chain carries TRBV29-1 and TRBJ2-7, with 10 bases aligning to TRBD1. The CDR3 runs 12 residues. V shed 6 bases, J shed 6 bases, and the junction held 5 bases outside the gene matches. Germline V gives CDR1 SQVTM, CDR2 ANQGSEA. The CDR3 region has the DNA TGCAGCGTCGACAGGGGGCCGGGCGAGCAGTACTTC. Protein: CSVDRGPGEQYF.

The chain employs TRBV19 and TRBJ2-1; 8 bases are shared with TRBD2. Unmatched junction bases numbered 10, after V lost 10 bases and J lost 8 bases. The CDR3 sequence is 13 residues long. CDR1 and CDR2 from the germline V gene are LNHDA and SQIVND (reference sequence). The CDR3 bases are TGTGCCACCCTTGGTAGCGGGAAGGATGAGCAGTTCTTC. It is translated as CATLGSGKDEQFF.

The genes are TRBV7-9 and TRBJ2-1, with D possibly matching TRBD1 (6 bases). V gave up 2 bases and J gave up 7 bases, with 9 bases separating them. Germline V gene sequence: CDR1 SEHNR, CDR2 FQNEAQ (reference sequence). This CDR3 region has 13 residues. CDR3 sequence (DNA): TGTGCCAGCAGCTTATGGGGGCGGAATGAGCAGTTCTTC. Residues: CASSLWGRNEQFF.

The J gene is TRBJ2-5, the V gene TRBV7-6; 7 nucleotides line up with TRBD2. Germline lookup yields CDR1 SGHVS and CDR2 FNYEAQ. CDR3 length: 15 residues. Germline trimming cut 2 bases from V and 2 bases from J; bases unmatched to any gene: 5. This chain's CDR3 is CASSLLGEGQETQYF. CDR3 in DNA: TGTGCCAGCAGCTTATTGGGGGAGGGGCAAGAGACCCAGTACTTC.